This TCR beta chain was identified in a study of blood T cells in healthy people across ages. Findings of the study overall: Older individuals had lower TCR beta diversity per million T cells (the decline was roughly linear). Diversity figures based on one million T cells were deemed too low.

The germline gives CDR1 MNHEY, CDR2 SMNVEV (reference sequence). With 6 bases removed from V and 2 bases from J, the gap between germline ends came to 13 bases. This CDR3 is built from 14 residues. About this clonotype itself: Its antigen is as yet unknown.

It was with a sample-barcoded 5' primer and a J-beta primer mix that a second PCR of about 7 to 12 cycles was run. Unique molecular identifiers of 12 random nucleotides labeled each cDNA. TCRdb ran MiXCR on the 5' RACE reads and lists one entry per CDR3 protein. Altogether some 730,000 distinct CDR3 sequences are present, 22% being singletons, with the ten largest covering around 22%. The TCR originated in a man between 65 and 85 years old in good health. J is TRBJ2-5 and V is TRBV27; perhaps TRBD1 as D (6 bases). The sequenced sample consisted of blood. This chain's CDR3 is CASSPWGQQETQYF. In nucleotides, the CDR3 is TGTGCCAGCAGCCCTTGGGGACAACAAGAGACCCAGTACTTC.